This section outlines one T cell receptor beta chain sequence together with its context. This entry comes from a study of cytomegalovirus exposure and HLA in healthy donors. V gave up 4 bases and J gave up 0 bases, with 21 bases separating them. This CDR3 has 18 residues. The germline V gene encodes CDR1 SGHAT and CDR2 FQNNGV. The PCR was carried out with 60 Vbeta primers and 13 Jbeta primers. Some clones are missing from TCRdb's copy, which holds only in-frame ones; the method was immunoSEQ multiplex PCR. The sample has approximately 32,000 clones, around 76% seen once; the top ten hold about 8%. The receptor's source is a woman under 40 in good health and CMV-seropositive. Sequences were obtained from PBMCs. This sequence joins TRBV11-2 and TRBJ1-2, with TRBD1 as a possible D gene (6 bases). In DNA form, the CDR3 reads TGTGCCAGCAGCTGGGGGGGCGGAGGAGGGCCCGCTAACTATGGCTACACCTTC. This translates into CASSWGGGGGPANYGYTF.